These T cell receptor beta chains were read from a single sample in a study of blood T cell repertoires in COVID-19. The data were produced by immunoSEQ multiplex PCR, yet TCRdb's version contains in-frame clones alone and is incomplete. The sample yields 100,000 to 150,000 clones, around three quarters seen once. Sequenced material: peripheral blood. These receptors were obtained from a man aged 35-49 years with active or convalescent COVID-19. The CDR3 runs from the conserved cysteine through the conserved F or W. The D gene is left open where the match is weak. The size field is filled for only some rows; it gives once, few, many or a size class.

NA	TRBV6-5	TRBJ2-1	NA	TGTGCCAGCAGTTCTAGGGGTGAGCAGTTCTTC	CASSSRGEQFF
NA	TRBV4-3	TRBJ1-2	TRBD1	TGCGCCAGCAGCCAAAAAGGGGACAGTGGCTACACCTTC	CASSQKGDSGYTF
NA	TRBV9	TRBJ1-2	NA	TGTGCCAGCAGCGTGGAGGGCAGGGCGGACTATGGCTACACCTTC	CASSVEGRADYGYTF
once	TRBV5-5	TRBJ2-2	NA	TGTGCCAGCAGCTCTCGGGGGATCACCGGGGAGCTGTTTTTT	CASSSRGITGELFF
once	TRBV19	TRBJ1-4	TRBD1	TGTGCCAGTAGCCTGGGACAGAGAAATGAAAAACTGTTTTTT	CASSLGQRNEKLFF
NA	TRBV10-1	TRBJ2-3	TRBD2	TGCGCCAGCAGTGAGGCTAGCGGGGTAGCAAAGACGCAGTATTTT	CASSEASGVAKTQYF
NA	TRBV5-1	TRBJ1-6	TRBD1	TGCGCCACCGCTCTTGACAGGGTCGGCTCACCCCTCCACTTT	CATALDRVGSPLHF
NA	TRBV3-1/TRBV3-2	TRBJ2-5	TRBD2	TGTGCCAGCAGCTTATCTAGCGGGTTAAGGGAGACCCAGTACTTC	CASSLSSGLRETQYF
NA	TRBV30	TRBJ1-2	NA	TGTGCCTGGAAAGCCCTGAAATTTACTGATGGCTACACCTTC	CAWKALKFTDGYTF
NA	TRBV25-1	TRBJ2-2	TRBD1	TGTGCCAGCAGTCCGACAGGGCCCGGGGAGCTGTTTTTT	CASSPTGPGELFF
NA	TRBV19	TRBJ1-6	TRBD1	TGTGCCAGTAGTATTGGACAGGGGATAAATTCACCCCTCCACTTT	CASSIGQGINSPLHF
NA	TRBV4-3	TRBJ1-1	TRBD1	TGCGCCAGCAGCCAAGTAGGGAGAACAGGGGAGGCTGAAGCTTTCTTT	CASSQVGRTGEAEAFF
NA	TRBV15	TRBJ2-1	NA	TGTGCCACCAGCAGAGATGGGTGGGAGGAACACAATGAGCAGTTCTTC	CATSRDGWEEHNEQFF
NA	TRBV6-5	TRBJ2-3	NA	TGTGCCAGCCATGCCTACCCGAGGGGCACAGATACGCAGTATTTT	CASHAYPRGTDTQYF
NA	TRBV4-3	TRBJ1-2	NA	TGCGCCAGCAGCCAAGATTTCGGACAGAACTATGGCTACACCTTC	CASSQDFGQNYGYTF
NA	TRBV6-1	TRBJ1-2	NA	TGTGCCAGCAGTGAAGCCGGGGGGAATGGCTACACCTTC	CASSEAGGNGYTF
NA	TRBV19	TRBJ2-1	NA	TGTGCCAGTAGTGGGGATGGAGCGGAGTACTACAATGAGCAGTTCTTC	CASSGDGAEYYNEQFF
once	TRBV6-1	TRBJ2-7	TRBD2	TGTGCCAGCAGTGAACACATAGCGGGAGCCTACGAGCAGTACTTC	CASSEHIAGAYEQYF
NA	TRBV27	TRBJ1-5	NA	TGTGCCAGTACCGGGACACCCAATCAGCCCCAGCATTTT	CASTGTPNQPQHF
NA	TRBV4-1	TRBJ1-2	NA	TGCGCCAGCAGCCGGGAGGGCCTCATTGGGACCAATGGCTACACCTTC	CASSREGLIGTNGYTF
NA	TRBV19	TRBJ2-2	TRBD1	TGTGCCAGCTTCGACAGGGTAGCCACCGGGGAGCTGTTTTTT	CASFDRVATGELFF
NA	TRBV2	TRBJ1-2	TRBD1	TGTGCCAGCACCCAACAGGGGGCGCGTGGCTACACCTTC	CASTQQGARGYTF
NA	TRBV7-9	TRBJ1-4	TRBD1	TGTGCCAGCAGGAAAGGGACAGGGGAAAAACTGTTTTTT	CASRKGTGEKLFF
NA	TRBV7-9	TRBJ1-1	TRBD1	TGTGCCAGCAGCTTAGCGACAGGGGTGGGGGCTGAAGCTTTCTTT	CASSLATGVGAEAFF
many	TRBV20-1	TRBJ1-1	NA	TGCAGTGCTAGTTCCGGACATGAAGCTTTCTTT	CSASSGHEAFF
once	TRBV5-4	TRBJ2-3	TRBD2	TGTGCCAGCAGCACCGCTGCTAGCGGGGGCACAGATACGCAGTATTTT	CASSTAASGGTDTQYF